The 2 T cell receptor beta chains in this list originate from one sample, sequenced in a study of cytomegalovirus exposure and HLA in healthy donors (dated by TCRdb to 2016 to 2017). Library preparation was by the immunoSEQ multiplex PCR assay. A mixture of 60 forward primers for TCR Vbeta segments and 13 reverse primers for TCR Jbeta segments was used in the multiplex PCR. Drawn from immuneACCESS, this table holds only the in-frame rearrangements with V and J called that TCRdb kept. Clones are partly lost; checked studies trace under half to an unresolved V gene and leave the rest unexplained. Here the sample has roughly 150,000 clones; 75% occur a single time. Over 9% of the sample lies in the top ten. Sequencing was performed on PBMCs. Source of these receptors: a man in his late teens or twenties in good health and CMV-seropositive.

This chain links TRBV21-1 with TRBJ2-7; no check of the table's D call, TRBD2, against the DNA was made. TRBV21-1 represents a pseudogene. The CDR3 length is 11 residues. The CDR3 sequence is CASAQVGRLYF. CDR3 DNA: TGTGCCAGCGCCCAGGTTGGGAGATTGTACTTC.

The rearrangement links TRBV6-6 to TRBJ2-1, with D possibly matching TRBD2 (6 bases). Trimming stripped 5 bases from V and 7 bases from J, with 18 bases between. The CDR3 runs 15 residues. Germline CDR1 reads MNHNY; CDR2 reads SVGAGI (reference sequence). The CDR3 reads CASSAPSAEGNEQFF. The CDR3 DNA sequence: TGTGCCAGCAGTGCCCCTAGCGCCGAAGGGAATGAGCAGTTCTTC.